Here is one TCR beta chain with its context. The antigen is undetermined. TCRB transcripts that were expressed got sequenced, as all of the isolated RNA had been reverse transcribed. Using immunoSEQ multiplex PCR, the repertoire was profiled, and TCRdb retains in-frame clones only, with some absent. The repertoire has 150,000 or so clones, 9% to 9.5% of them found once; the top ten carry 0.68%. The source of the sample is a study of beta chain features in type 1 diabetes. In the study overall: Healthy donors resembled patients in age, gender and cell yields. Study observations and caveats: When VDJ junctions were examined, type 1 diabetes patients showed fewer insertions and more deletions.

The CDR3 spans 15 residues. Sequences were obtained from central memory CD4+ T cells from blood. The gene calls are TRBV21-1 and TRBJ1-1; no DNA check was done on the table's D call, TRBD1. TRBV21-1 represents a pseudogene. The sequence came from a man aged 18 to 30 in good health. In nucleotides, the CDR3 is TGTGCCAGCCGTAGGACAGGCGGGGTGAACACTGAAGCTTTCTTT. Its protein is CASRRTGGVNTEAFF.